The clone carrying this T cell receptor beta chain occurred a few times. Its antigen remains unidentified. In building TCR beta libraries, iRepertoire HTBI primers were used together with Arm-PCR of CDR3 regions. TCRdb re-derived calls from the multiplex PCR reads in MiXCR, one entry per CDR3 protein. The table lists roughly 560,000 distinct CDR3 sequences, roughly a sixth of them singletons. The data belong to a study of regulatory T cells in long-lasting Graves disease. Findings and caveats of the study: Favored usage of TRBV28, TRBJ1-2 and TRBJ2-5 was recorded in persistent disease.

The time point was: newly diagnosed GD, antithyroid drugs for less than 3 months. RNA isolated from PBMCs was used to make the TCR library. Per germline, CDR1 SGHNT and CDR2 YYREEE (reference sequence). CDR3 length equals 14 residues. V dropped 6 bases and J dropped 2; count of bases not matched to a gene: 6. These data were also reused for a study on T cells in Graves' hyperthyroidism and ophthalmopathy. That report adds: Graves' hyperthyroidism is called stable when ophthalmopathy does not progress within 18 months. Thyroid ultrasound, orbital computed tomography, clinical symptoms, and serum thyroxine and TRAb underpinned diagnoses.

This chain joins TRBV5-4 and TRBJ1-2; 8 nucleotides line up with TRBD1. The source of this sequence is a woman aged 35-60 years with Graves disease. Sequenced material: peripheral blood mononuclear cells (PBMCs), taken at new diagnosis, from a patient treated with antithyroid drugs. The CDR3 DNA reads as TGTGCCAGCACCCCGGACAGGGTAAACTATGGCTACACCTTC. Amino acids: CASTPDRVNYGYTF.